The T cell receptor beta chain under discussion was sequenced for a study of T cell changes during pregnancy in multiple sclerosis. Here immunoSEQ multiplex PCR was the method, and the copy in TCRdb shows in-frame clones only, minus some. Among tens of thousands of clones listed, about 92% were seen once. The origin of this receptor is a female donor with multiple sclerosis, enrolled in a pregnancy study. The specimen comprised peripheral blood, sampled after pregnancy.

The CDR3: CASRSRTPVTEAFF. CDR3 in DNA: TGTGCCAGCAGAAGCAGGACTCCCGTCACTGAAGCTTTCTTT. The chain uses TRBV6-5 and TRBJ1-1; D unclear. Germline V gives CDR1 MNHEY, CDR2 SVGAGI. The CDR3 totals 14 residues. Trimming left V 6 bases short and J 4 bases short, with 15 bases between.